The T cell receptor (beta chain) under discussion was sequenced for a study of T cell repertoires in cytomegalovirus infection. Study as a whole: The authors used CMV epitopes that were HLA-C-restricted (recently identified) and HLA-B-restricted (well studied). Both a matching HLA type and CMV infection were indicated by public TCR beta signatures.

A word on this clonotype: Its antigen is unidentified.

CDR1 and CDR2 (germline): MNHEY, SMNVEV (reference sequence). Germline trimming cut 3 bases from V and 1 base from J; bases unmatched to any gene: 3. The CDR3 totals 14 residues. Study-wide results and caveats: The ex vivo response showed dominance by HLA-C-restricted CMV-specific TCR beta clonotypes.

Via MiXCR, TCRdb re-called the reads, giving one row per CDR3 protein. The table lists some 320,000 distinct CDR3 sequences, under 35% of them singletons. The chain combines TRBV27 with TRBJ2-7; TRBD1 agrees at 7 bases. The clonotype comes from a human donor in good health (CMV status not recorded). Some clones in this sample may be carry-over from other donors' samples. This material consisted of cultured PBMCs, taken from culture after CMV antigen stimulation. CDR3 coding DNA: TGTGCCAGCAGTTTTGGGACAGCTTCCTACGAGCAGTACTTC. This encodes CASSFGTASYEQYF.